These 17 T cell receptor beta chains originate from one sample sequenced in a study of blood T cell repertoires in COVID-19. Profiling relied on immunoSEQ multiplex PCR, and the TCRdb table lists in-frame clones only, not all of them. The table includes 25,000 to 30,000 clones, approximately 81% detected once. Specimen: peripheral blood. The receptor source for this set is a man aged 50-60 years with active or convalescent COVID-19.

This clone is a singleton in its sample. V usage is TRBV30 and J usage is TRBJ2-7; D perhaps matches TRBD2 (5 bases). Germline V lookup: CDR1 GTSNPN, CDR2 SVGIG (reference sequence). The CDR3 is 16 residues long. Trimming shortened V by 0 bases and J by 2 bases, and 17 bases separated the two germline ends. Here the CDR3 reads CAWSVRAGRTPYEQYF. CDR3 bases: TGTGCCTGGAGTGTACGGGCGGGCAGAACGCCCTACGAGCAGTACTTC.

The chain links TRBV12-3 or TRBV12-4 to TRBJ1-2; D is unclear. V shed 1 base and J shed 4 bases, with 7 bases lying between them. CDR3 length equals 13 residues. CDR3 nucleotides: TGTGCCAGCAGTTTAGGCAGGATCTATGGCTACACCTTC. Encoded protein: CASSLGRIYGYTF.

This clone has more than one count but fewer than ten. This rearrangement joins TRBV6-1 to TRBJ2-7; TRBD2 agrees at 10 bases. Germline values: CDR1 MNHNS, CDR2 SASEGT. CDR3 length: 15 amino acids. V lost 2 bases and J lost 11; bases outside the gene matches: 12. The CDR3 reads CASSERASGSSPEYF. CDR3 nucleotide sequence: TGTGCCAGCAGTGAAAGGGCTAGCGGGAGTAGCCCAGAGTACTTC.

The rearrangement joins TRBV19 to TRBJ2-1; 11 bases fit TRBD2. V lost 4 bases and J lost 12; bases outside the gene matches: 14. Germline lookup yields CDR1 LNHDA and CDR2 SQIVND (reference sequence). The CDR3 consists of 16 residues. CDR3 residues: CASSTLHSGRALAQFF. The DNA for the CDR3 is TGTGCCAGTAGTACCCTACATAGCGGGAGGGCTTTAGCGCAGTTCTTC.

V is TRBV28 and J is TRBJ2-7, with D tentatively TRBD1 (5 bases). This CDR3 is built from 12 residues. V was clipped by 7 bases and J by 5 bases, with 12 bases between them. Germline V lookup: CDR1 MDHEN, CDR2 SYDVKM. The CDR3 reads CASTSGFDEQYF. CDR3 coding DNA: TGTGCCAGCACTTCAGGGTTCGACGAGCAGTACTTC.

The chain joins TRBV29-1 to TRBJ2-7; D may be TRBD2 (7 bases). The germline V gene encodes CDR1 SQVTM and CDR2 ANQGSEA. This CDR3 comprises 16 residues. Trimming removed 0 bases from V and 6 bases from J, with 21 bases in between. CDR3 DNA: TGCAGCGTTGAAGATCCGGGGAGGGGGACGGGGGTCGAGCAGTACTTC. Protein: CSVEDPGRGTGVEQYF.

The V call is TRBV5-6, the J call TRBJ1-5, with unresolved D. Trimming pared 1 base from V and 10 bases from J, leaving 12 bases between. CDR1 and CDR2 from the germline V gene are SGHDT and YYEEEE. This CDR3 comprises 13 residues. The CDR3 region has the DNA TGTGCCAGCAGCTTGTACCGCAGCGGCCCCCAGCATTTT. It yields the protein CASSLYRSGPQHF.

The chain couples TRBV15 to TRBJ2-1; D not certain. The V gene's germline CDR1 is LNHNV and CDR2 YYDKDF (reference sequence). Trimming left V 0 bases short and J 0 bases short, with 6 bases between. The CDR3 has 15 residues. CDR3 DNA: TGTGCCACCAGCAGAGAGTTCGGCTCCTACAATGAGCAGTTCTTC. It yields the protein CATSREFGSYNEQFF.

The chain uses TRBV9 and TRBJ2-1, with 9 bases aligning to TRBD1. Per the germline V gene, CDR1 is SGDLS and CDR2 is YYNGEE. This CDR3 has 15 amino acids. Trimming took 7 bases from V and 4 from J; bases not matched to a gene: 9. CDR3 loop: CASALRQGDYNEQFF. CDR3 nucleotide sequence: TGTGCCAGCGCCCTCAGACAGGGGGATTACAATGAGCAGTTCTTC. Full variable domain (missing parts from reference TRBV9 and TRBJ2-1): DSGVTQTPKHLITATGQRVTLRCSPRSGDLSVYWYQQSLDQGLQFLIQYYNGEERAKGNILERFSAQQFPDLHSELNLSSLELGDSALYFCASALRQGDYNEQFFGPGTRLTVL.

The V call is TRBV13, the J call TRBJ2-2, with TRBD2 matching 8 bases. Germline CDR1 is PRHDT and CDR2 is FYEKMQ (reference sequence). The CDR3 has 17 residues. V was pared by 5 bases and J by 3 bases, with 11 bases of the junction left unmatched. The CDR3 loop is CASSPFPGGPHTGELFF. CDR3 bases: TGTGCCAGCAGCCCTTTTCCGGGAGGGCCCCACACCGGGGAGCTGTTTTTT.

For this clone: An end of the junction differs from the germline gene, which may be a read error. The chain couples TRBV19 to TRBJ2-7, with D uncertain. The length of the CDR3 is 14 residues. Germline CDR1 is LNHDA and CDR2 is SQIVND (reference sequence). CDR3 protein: CASSIAGSSYEQCF. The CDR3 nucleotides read TGTGCCAGTAGTATAGCAGGAAGCTCCTACGAGCAGTGCTTC. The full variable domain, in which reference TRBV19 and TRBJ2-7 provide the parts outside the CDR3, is DGGITQSPKYLFRKEGQNVTLSCEQNLNHDAMYWYRQDPGQGLRLIYYSQIVNDFQKGDIAEGYSVSREKKESFPLTVTSAQKNPTAFYLCASSIAGSSYEQCFGPGTRLTVT.

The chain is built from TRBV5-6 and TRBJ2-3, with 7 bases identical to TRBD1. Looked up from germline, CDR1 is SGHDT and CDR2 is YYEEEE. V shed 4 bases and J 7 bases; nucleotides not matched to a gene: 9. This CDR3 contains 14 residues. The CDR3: CASSTDRDPYTQYF. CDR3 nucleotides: TGTGCCAGCAGCACAGACAGGGACCCTTATACGCAGTATTTT.

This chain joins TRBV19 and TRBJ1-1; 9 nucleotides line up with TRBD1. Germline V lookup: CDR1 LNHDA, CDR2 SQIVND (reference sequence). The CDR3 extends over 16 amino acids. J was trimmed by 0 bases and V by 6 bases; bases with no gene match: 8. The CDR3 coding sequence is TGTGCCAGTAGGACCGGGACAGGGTCTTTGAACACTGAAGCTTTCTTT. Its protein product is CASRTGTGSLNTEAFF. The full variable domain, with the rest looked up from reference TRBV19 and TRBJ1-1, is DGGITQSPKYLFRKEGQNVTLSCEQNLNHDAMYWYRQDPGQGLRLIYYSQIVNDFQKGDIAEGYSVSREKKESFPLTVTSAQKNPTAFYLCASRTGTGSLNTEAFFGQGTRLTVV.

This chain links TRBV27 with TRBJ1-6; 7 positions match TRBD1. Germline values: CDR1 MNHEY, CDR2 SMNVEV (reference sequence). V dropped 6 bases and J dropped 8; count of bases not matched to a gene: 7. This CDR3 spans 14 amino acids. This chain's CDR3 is CASSTQGLDSPLHF. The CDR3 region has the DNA TGTGCCAGCAGCACACAGGGGCTGGATTCACCCCTCCACTTT.

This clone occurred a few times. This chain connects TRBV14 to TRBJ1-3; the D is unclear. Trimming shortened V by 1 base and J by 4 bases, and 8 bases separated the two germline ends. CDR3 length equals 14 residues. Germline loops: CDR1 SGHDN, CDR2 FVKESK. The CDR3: CASSQGGAGNTIYF. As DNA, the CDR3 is TGTGCCAGCAGCCAAGGAGGCGCCGGAAACACCATATATTTT.

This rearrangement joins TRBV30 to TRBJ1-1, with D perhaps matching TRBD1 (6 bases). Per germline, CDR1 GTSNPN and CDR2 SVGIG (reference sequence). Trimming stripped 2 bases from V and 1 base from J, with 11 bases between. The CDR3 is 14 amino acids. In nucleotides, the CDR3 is TGTGCCTGGAGTACCGGGACAAGGAACACTGAAGCTTTCTTT. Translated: CAWSTGTRNTEAFF.

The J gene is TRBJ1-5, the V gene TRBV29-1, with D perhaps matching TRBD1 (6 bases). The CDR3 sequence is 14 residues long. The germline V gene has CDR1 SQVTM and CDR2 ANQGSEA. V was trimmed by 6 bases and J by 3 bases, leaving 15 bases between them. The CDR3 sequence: CSVAPGHPNQPQHF. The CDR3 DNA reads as TGCAGCGTAGCTCCGGGACACCCCAATCAGCCCCAGCATTTT.